These 25 T cell receptor beta chains were sequenced from one sample in a study of cytomegalovirus exposure and HLA in healthy donors. The PCR employed 60 Vbeta primers together with 13 Jbeta primers. This table comes from immunoSEQ multiplex PCR, and its TCRdb copy is limited to in-frame clones, with some not included. The sample carries 120,000 to 150,000 clones, roughly 85% recorded once. The sequencing input was PBMCs. These TCRs come from a male donor in good health and CMV-seronegative.

The J gene is TRBJ2-1, the V gene TRBV10-3, with 9 bases identical to TRBD2. The CDR3 contains 17 residues. J gave up 0 bases and V 0 bases, and 3 bases lay outside the gene matches. The germline gives CDR1 ENHRY, CDR2 SYGVKD. In DNA, the CDR3 is TGTGCCATCAGTGAGTCTTTGCGGGGGGGCTCCTACAATGAGCAGTTCTTC. It codes for CAISESLRGGSYNEQFF.

This chain uses TRBV5-1 with TRBJ1-5, with D unclear. The CDR3 covers 14 residues. Trimming shortened V by 3 bases and J by 2 bases, and 9 bases separated the two germline ends. The germline CDR1 and CDR2 sequences are SGHRS and YFSETQ. Here the CDR3 reads CASSYDGGNQPQHF. The CDR3 nucleotides read TGCGCCAGCAGCTACGACGGGGGCAATCAGCCCCAGCATTTT.

This sequence joins TRBV19 and TRBJ2-2; 8 bases line up with TRBD1. After removal of 7 bases from V and 0 bases from J, the junction contained 4 bases not matched to a gene. The CDR3 has 15 residues. CDR1 is LNHDA and CDR2 is SQIVND in the germline V gene (reference sequence). Here the CDR3 DNA reads TGTGCCAGTAAGCCAGGGGGCGCGAACACCGGGGAGCTGTTTTTT. As protein: CASKPGGANTGELFF.

This clone has just a few counts. The rearrangement uses TRBV19 and TRBJ1-5; D is uncertain. CDR3 length: 16 amino acids. V lost 2 bases to trimming and J lost 3 bases, with 14 bases between them. Germline CDR1 and CDR2: LNHDA and SQIVND (reference sequence). CDR3 amino acids: CASSIWSGILNQPQHF. Written as DNA, the CDR3 is TGTGCCAGTAGTATATGGTCGGGAATTCTCAATCAGCCCCAGCATTTT.

The rearrangement uses TRBV19 and TRBJ2-6; 8 bases are shared with TRBD2. Germline CDR1 is LNHDA and CDR2 is SQIVND (reference sequence). V lost 7 bases, J lost 2 bases, and 7 bases stayed unmatched. The CDR3 length is 16 residues. CDR3 DNA: TGTGCCAGTACTACTCGGGGGGGAGCTGGGGCCAACGTCCTGACTTTC. Translation: CASTTRGGAGANVLTF.

The V gene is TRBV4-1, the J gene TRBJ1-5, with D unclear. Trimming took 2 bases from V and 9 from J, leaving 8 bases between them. The CDR3 has 12 amino acids. Per germline, CDR1 MGHRA and CDR2 YSYEKL. The CDR3 sequence: CASSQNTGPQHF. DNA for the CDR3: TGCGCCAGCAGCCAAAACACGGGGCCCCAGCATTTT.

The rearrangement joins TRBV13 to TRBJ2-1; unclear D gene. This CDR3 has 11 residues. Germline loops: CDR1 PRHDT, CDR2 FYEKMQ (reference sequence). Trimming took off 4 bases at V and 4 bases at J, with 2 bases between the two ends. CDR3 bases: TGTGCCAGCAGCTCATACAATGAGCAGTTCTTC. It is translated as CASSSYNEQFF.

This clone showed up just once. The J gene is TRBJ1-3, the V gene TRBV7-2, with D unresolved. V lost 1 base and J 3 bases, leaving 10 bases between the germline ends. CDR1 is SGHTA and CDR2 is FQGNSA in the germline V gene. There are 15 residues in the CDR3. CDR3 in amino acids: CASSLGSTYGNTIYF. The DNA of the CDR3 is TGTGCCAGCAGCTTAGGTTCAACTTATGGAAACACCATATATTTT.

This clone has a single count. The chain is built from TRBV29-1 and TRBJ2-1; 10 nucleotides line up with TRBD1. The CDR3 is made up of 16 amino acids. Germline-derived CDR1 and CDR2 are SQVTM and ANQGSEA. J lost 0 bases, V lost 8 bases, and 10 bases had no gene match. The CDR3 DNA sequence: TGCAGCACCCCGGGACAGGGGTTCCCCTCCTACAATGAGCAGTTCTTC. The encoded protein is CSTPGQGFPSYNEQFF.

V and J are TRBV7-8 and TRBJ2-1; 7 nucleotides match TRBD1. Germline V gives CDR1 SGHVS, CDR2 FQNEAQ. The V and J ends lost 4 bases and 10 bases, in that order; junction bases with no gene match: 4. The CDR3 loop spans 12 amino acids. The CDR3, as DNA: TGTGCCAGCAGCTCCGACAGGGACGAGCAGTTCTTC. Encoded protein: CASSSDRDEQFF.

The chain carries TRBV13 and TRBJ2-2; TRBD2 matches 13 bases. Trimming at V came to 0 bases and at J to 6 bases, leaving 7 bases not matched to a gene. CDR1 and CDR2 from the germline V gene are PRHDT and FYEKMQ (reference sequence). The CDR3 consists of 18 residues. As DNA, the CDR3 is TGTGCCAGCAGCTTAGGACTAGCGGGAGGGGCCGGGGCCGGGGAGCTGTTTTTT. Encoded protein: CASSLGLAGGAGAGELFF.

The chain combines TRBV5-4 with TRBJ2-7; D unresolved. Germline assignment: CDR1 SGHNT and CDR2 YYREEE (reference sequence). This CDR3 contains 12 residues. V shed 0 bases and J shed 9 bases, with 10 bases lying between them. DNA of the CDR3: TGTGCCAGCAGCTTGGAGTCGTCGAGGCAGTACTTC. This encodes CASSLESSRQYF.

This sequence joins TRBV14 and TRBJ2-1; 9 positions match TRBD1. This CDR3 is 16 amino acids long. The V gene end was trimmed by 0 bases and the J gene end by 8 bases; junction bases not matched to a gene: 8. Germline assignment: CDR1 SGHDN and CDR2 FVKESK. This CDR3 reads CASSQEPGQGIHEQFF. The CDR3 coding sequence is TGTGCCAGCAGCCAAGAACCGGGACAGGGTATTCATGAGCAGTTCTTC.

The CDR3 protein is CASSSGQSTEQYF. The CDR3 nucleotides read TGTGCCAGCAGCTCGGGACAGTCAACCGAGCAGTACTTC. V is TRBV5-6 and J is TRBJ2-7; 7 bases fit TRBD1. Looked up from germline, CDR1 is SGHDT and CDR2 is YYEEEE. V lost 3 bases and J lost 6; bases outside the gene matches: 6. The CDR3 has 13 residues.

The V gene is TRBV15, the J gene TRBJ2-2, with 9 bases that match TRBD2. Unmatched junction bases numbered 12, after V lost 0 bases and J lost 4 bases. The CDR3 length is 19 residues. CDR1 LNHNV and CDR2 YYDKDF come from the germline V gene (reference sequence). CDR3 in amino acids: CATSRDYLAGEAGTGELFF. DNA of the CDR3: TGTGCCACCAGCAGAGATTATTTAGCGGGAGAGGCGGGCACCGGGGAGCTGTTTTTT. The entire variable domain, with the rest obtained from reference TRBV15 and TRBJ2-2, is as follows: DAMVIQNPRYQVTQFGKPVTLSCSQTLNHNVMYWYQQKSSQAPKLLFHYYDKDFNNEADTPDNFQSRRPNTSFCFLDIRSPGLGDTAMYLCATSRDYLAGEAGTGELFFGEGSRLTVL.

The chain links TRBV5-1 to TRBJ2-3; TRBD2 aligns across 9 bases. V lost 4 bases, J lost 4 bases, and 10 bases stayed unmatched. CDR1 SGHRS and CDR2 YFSETQ come from the germline V gene. The CDR3 is 16 amino acids. CDR3 region: CASSPNPGLAPDTQYF. Written as DNA, the CDR3 is TGCGCCAGCAGCCCTAATCCCGGACTAGCGCCAGATACGCAGTATTTT.

This clone came up once. The chain links TRBV18 to TRBJ2-7; TRBD1 aligns across 9 bases. V shed 2 bases, J shed 5 bases, and the junction held 4 bases outside the gene matches. There are 14 residues in the CDR3. Per the germline V gene, CDR1 is KGHSH and CDR2 is LQKENI. For the CDR3, the DNA is TGTGCCAGCTCACCATCTACAGGGGGCGACGAGCAGTACTTC. Residues: CASSPSTGGDEQYF.

The V call is TRBV9, the J call TRBJ2-7; 10 nucleotides line up with TRBD1. Germline V CDR1 and CDR2: SGDLS, YYNGEE. The J segment lost 3 bases and the V segment lost 4 bases, leaving 4 bases of the junction unmatched. CDR3 length: 14 amino acids. The DNA of the CDR3 is TGTGCCAGCAGCCCTGGACAGGGGGGCTACGAGCAGTACTTC. This sequence encodes CASSPGQGGYEQYF.

The chain carries TRBV19 and TRBJ1-2; maybe TRBD1 (6 bases). Deletions cut 5 bases from V and 5 bases from J, with 12 bases between. This CDR3 spans 13 amino acids. Germline V gene lookup returns CDR1 LNHDA and CDR2 SQIVND (reference sequence). CDR3 sequence: CASSPRDTYGYTF. The CDR3 DNA sequence: TGTGCCAGTAGTCCCCGGGACACATATGGCTACACCTTC.

This clone was observed a handful of times. The gene calls are TRBV30 and TRBJ1-5; no definite D call. The CDR3 has 13 amino acids. With 5 bases removed from V and 1 base from J, the gap between germline ends came to 9 bases. Per germline, CDR1 GTSNPN and CDR2 SVGIG (reference sequence). The CDR3 DNA reads as TGTGCCTGGGGAAAACAGAGCAATCAGCCCCAGCATTTT. Translating it yields CAWGKQSNQPQHF.

J is TRBJ1-4 and V is TRBV28; D call uncertain. Germline values: CDR1 MDHEN, CDR2 SYDVKM. The length of the CDR3 is 12 residues. Between the trimmed V and J ends, which lost 10 bases and 5 bases, there was a span of 11 bases. The CDR3 DNA sequence: TGTGCCATGGGCAGCTTAAATGAAAAACTGTTTTTT. Amino acids: CAMGSLNEKLFF.

This chain connects TRBV7-9 to TRBJ1-1, with D tentatively TRBD1 (5 bases). Germline V gives CDR1 SEHNR, CDR2 FQNEAQ (reference sequence). Trimming pared 2 bases from V and 4 bases from J, leaving 8 bases between. The CDR3 length is 13 residues. The CDR3 protein is CASSLPGGTEAFF. CDR3 bases: TGTGCCAGCAGCTTACCCGGGGGCACTGAAGCTTTCTTT.

The J gene is TRBJ2-7, the V gene TRBV5-1, with D possibly TRBD2 on 6 matching bases. V gave up 3 bases and J gave up 3 bases, with 19 bases separating them. The V gene's germline CDR1 is SGHRS and CDR2 YFSETQ. The CDR3 is 16 residues long. The CDR3 DNA is TGCGCCAGCAGCTGGGGCGGGGTAGGGCGGCGCTACGAGCAGTACTTC. It specifies CASSWGGVGRRYEQYF. Combining the CDR3 with reference TRBV5-1 and TRBJ2-7 gives the whole variable domain KAGVTQTPRYLIKTRGQQVTLSCSPISGHRSVSWYQQTPGQGLQFLFEYFSETQRNKGNFPGRFSGRQFSNSRSEMNVSTLELGDSALYLCASSWGGVGRRYEQYFGPGTRLTVT.

The chain joins TRBV28 to TRBJ2-5; D is possibly TRBD1 (5 bases). Trimming cost V 7 bases and J 5 bases, with 14 bases left between them. Per germline, CDR1 MDHEN and CDR2 SYDVKM. This CDR3 contains 13 residues. CDR3 sequence (DNA): TGTGCCAGCACTGAAAGGGGCGACGAGACCCAGTACTTC. Its translation: CASTERGDETQYF.

V usage is TRBV11-3 and J usage is TRBJ2-1, with 8 bases lining up with TRBD2. After removal of 1 base from V and 8 bases from J, the junction contained 4 bases not matched to a gene. Germline V lookup: CDR1 SGHNT, CDR2 YENEEA. The CDR3 extends over 14 amino acids. CDR3 loop: CASSLAGGLDEQFF. The CDR3 DNA is TGTGCCAGCAGCTTAGCGGGAGGGCTCGATGAGCAGTTCTTC. Complete variable domain (other parts from reference TRBV11-3 and TRBJ2-1): EAGVVQSPRYKIIEKKQPVAFWCNPISGHNTLYWYLQNLGQGPELLIRYENEEAVDDSQLPKDRFSAERLKGVDSTLKIQPAELGDSAVYLCASSLAGGLDEQFFGPGTRLTVL.